This TCR beta chain was retrieved from a study of blood T cell repertoires in COVID-19. Study-level background: Both acute and convalescent COVID-19 samples were obtained from the United States, Italy and Spain. The cDNA or gDNA used as material had been derived from T cells, B-cell-depleted T cells, or PBMCs.

Original handling: Amplification from reference gene primers served as the basis for estimated nucleated cell counts. Assay: immunoSEQ multiplex PCR; the TCRdb copy retains only in-frame clones and omits some. The DNA gave D and trimming, while V, J and clone size come from that table. This table has approximately 60,000 clones, 70% to 90% appearing once. Germline-derived CDR1 and CDR2 are LNHDA and SQIVND (reference sequence). The CDR3 is 15 residues long. With 6 bases clipped from V and 3 bases from J, the junction kept 11 bases outside the gene matches. The V gene is TRBV19, the J gene TRBJ2-7, with 7 bases matching TRBD1. The TCR comes from a man aged 50 or older with active COVID-19. Sequencing was done on a sample of peripheral blood. The CDR3, as DNA: TGTGCCAGTAGCGCGACATCGACAGGGTTCTACGAGCAGTACTTC. The encoded protein is CASSATSTGFYEQYF.